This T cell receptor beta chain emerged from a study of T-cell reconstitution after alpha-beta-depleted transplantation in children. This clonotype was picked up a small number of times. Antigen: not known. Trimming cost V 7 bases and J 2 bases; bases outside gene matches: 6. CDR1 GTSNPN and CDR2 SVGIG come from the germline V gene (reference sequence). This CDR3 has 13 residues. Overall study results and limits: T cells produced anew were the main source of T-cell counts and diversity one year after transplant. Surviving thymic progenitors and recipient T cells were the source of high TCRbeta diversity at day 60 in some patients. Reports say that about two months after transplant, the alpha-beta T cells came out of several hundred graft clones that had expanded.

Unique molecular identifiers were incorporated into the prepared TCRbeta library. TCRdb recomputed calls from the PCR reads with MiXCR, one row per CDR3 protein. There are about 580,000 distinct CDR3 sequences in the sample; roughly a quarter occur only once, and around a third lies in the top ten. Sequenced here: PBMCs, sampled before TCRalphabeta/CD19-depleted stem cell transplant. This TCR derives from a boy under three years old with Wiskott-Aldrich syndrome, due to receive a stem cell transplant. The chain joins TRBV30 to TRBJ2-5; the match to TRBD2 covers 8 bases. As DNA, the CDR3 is TGTGCCTTGGCACCGGGAGGGCAAGAGACCCAGTACTTC. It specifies CALAPGGQETQYF.